This T cell receptor (beta chain) was recorded in a study of shared clonotypes between healthy human individuals. Study findings and constraints: Although depth was large, rarefaction showed that sequencing of the sorted subsets was incomplete. Around 5.3% of naive CD4 clonotypes were shared across a few donors.

The authors distributed each subset's genomic DNA evenly over several immunoSEQ plates. Sequencing was performed with immunoSEQ multiplex PCR; in TCRdb, only in-frame clones are kept and a portion is missing. The sample lists about 960,000 clones; more than 75% were seen once. On this clone itself: The antigen is undetermined.

The germline V gene has CDR1 SGHNT and CDR2 YYREEE (reference sequence). This CDR3 has 14 amino acids. The J segment lost 7 bases and the V segment lost 4 bases, leaving 7 bases of the junction unmatched. Both subsets, CD45RA+ naive and CD45RA-negative memory, were split from the CD4+ cells. The receptor's source is a man younger than 30 in good health. Source material: memory CD4+ T cells sorted from blood. Regarding subset: CD45RA-negative fraction. V is TRBV5-4 and J is TRBJ1-2, with 10 bases that match TRBD1. The DNA of the CDR3 is TGTGCCAGCAGCCCTTTGACAGGGGGCCTTGGCTACACCTTC. Translated, it gives CASSPLTGGLGYTF.